This T cell receptor (beta chain) was retrieved from a study of post-analysis software for immune sequencing data. Study background: The study covered relapsing-remitting, secondary progressive and progressive-relapsing courses of multiple sclerosis. Study-level results: TRBV5-6, TRBV5-1 and TRBV20-1 were among five TRBV segments more frequent in patients than controls. Under F measure analysis, samples from one preparation batch co-clustered strongly. Significantly lower normalized Chao1 diversity was found in patients with multiple sclerosis relative to controls.

This clonotype was seen once. The antigen is undetermined. Unique molecular identifiers featured in each of the TCR beta cDNA libraries. When about 1 to 11 million T cells were used, they gave some 520,000 cDNA molecules. TCRdb re-called the PCR reads with MiXCR, one entry per CDR3 protein. In the table there are hundreds of thousands of distinct CDR3 sequences, around 27% of which are singletons. CDR1 is LGHDT, CDR2 YNNKEL, per germline (reference sequence). J lost 7 bases, V lost 8 bases, and 4 bases had no gene match. The CDR3 has 13 amino acids. The sequenced material came from blood. The chain combines TRBV3-1 with TRBJ2-7, with 14 bases that match TRBD2. The receptor was isolated from a girl aged 10 to 17 with multiple sclerosis. The CDR3: CASGLAGGNEQYF. CDR3 in DNA: TGTGCCAGCGGACTAGCGGGAGGTAATGAGCAGTACTTC.